This TCR beta chain comes out of a study of T cell responses to AZD1222 COVID-19 vaccine (dated by TCRdb to 2020 to 2022). For the wider study: TCR sequencing was performed for 230 to 250 trial participants, of whom 207 were given two doses of AZD1222 and around 26 were given two doses of MenACWY control vaccine. Trial participants were enrolled by age into subgroups of 18-55, 56-69 and 70-plus years, and around 140, 26 and 57 TCR-sequenced participants, respectively, were included in these subgroups.

About this clone itself: It lacks a known antigen. No much larger clone is present one base from it, and per-base qualities are unavailable.

CDR1 LGHDT and CDR2 YNNKEL are derived from the germline V gene (reference sequence). V lost 1 base and J lost 10 bases, and the count of bases not matched to a germline gene is 13. The CDR3, cysteine through phenylalanine, is 17 amino acids long. The kept DNA is CDR3 alone, 51 bases in frame from the first base. The CDR3 regions of human TCRbeta chains were analyzed by immunosequencing. Turning to the authors' computational methods: TCRs in the repertoires were matched against a reference library of SARS-CoV-2-specific TCRs that had been generated with the MIRA antigen-specificity platform. Breadth was defined as the fraction of unique TCRs that were SARS-CoV-2-associated, and depth was defined as the fraction of total T cells that were SARS-CoV-2-associated. Using the MIRA data, every spike-specific TCR was mapped to the spike region that the TCR reacted to and assigned to either a CD4 or a CD8 class. Log10-transformed breadth and depth values were compared by one-way ANOVA with Sidak's multiple comparisons tests. This immuneACCESS table, as held by TCRdb, lists in-frame sequences with V and J called but not all clones. Of the missing ones, under half trace to an unresolved V gene in checked studies; the others have no known cause. Clone size and V and J calls were adopted from that table, with D and trimming inferred from the DNA. The sample table shows 120,000 or so clones, and 90% are seen once. The ten top clones hold around 4.5% of the sample.

General findings and caveats noted by the study authors: In the small 56-69-year group, the increase in depth fell short of significance, most likely because of low power. Participants were mostly white British, with more females than males. The authors suggested clonal diversity may have been underestimated. Spike-specific TCR breadth and depth rose significantly after two AZD1222 doses compared with day 0 and with MenACWY recipients. CD4 TCRs associated with the vaccine covered the entire spike protein, and the dominant responses were in regions 160-218 and 743-854. Conclusions about previously exposed vaccinees are limited, since just five to seven AZD1222 recipients were seropositive for SARS-CoV-2 at baseline. Epitopes outside the regions mutated in the B.1.351 and B.1.1.7 variants were reportedly recognized by nearly half of the unique spike-specific TCRs. Because no day 14 peak-response samples were available, the repertoires could be characterized only after the peak T cell response.

The time point label of this sample denotes: baseline before first vaccination. This sample's treatment or condition label indicates: meningococcal conjugate vaccine given as trial control. Vaccinee samples came from UK trials COV001 and COV002, including a single-blind randomized controlled phase 2/3 trial of AZD1222 (ChAdOx1 nCoV-19) in healthy adults. For TCRbeta chain sequencing, PBMC samples from trial participants were taken at day 0 and at day 28 after the second dose. The receptor chain draws on TRBV3-1 (or the pseudogene TRBV3-2) and TRBJ1-1, with 12 middle bases fitting TRBD1. This clonotype was sampled from an adult in good health. This material consisted of peripheral blood, taken on day 0 of MenACWY control vaccination. This receptor has the CDR3 CASSQGKPGQGAIRAFF. The nucleotide sequence reads as follows: TGTGCCAGCAGCCAAGGAAAACCGGGACAGGGGGCTATTAGAGCTTTCTTT.